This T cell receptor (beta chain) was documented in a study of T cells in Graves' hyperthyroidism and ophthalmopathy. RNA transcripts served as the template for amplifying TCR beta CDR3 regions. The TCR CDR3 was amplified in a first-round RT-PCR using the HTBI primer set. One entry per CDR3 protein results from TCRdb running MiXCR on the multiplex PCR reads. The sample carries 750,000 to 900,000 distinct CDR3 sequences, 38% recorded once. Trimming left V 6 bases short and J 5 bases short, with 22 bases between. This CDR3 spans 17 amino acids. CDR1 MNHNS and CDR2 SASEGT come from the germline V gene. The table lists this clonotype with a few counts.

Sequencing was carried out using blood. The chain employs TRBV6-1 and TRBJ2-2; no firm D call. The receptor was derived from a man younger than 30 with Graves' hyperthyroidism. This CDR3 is CASRPVEATWGTGELFF. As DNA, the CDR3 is TGTGCCAGCAGACCCGTCGAGGCTACCTGGGGTACCGGGGAGCTGTTTTTT.